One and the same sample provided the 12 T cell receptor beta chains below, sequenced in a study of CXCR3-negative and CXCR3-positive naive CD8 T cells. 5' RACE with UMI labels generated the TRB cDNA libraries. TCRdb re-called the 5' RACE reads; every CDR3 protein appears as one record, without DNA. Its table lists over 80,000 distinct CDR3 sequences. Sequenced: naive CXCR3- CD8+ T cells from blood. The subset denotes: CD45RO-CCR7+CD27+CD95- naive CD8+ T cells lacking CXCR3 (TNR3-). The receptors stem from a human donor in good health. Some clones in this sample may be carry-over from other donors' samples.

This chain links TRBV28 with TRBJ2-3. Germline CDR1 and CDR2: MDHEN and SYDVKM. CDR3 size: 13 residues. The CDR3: CASSLYREDTQYF.

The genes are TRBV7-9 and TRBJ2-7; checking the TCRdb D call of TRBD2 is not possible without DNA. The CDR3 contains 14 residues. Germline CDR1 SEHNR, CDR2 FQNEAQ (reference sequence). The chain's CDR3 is CASSRGRGVYEQYF.

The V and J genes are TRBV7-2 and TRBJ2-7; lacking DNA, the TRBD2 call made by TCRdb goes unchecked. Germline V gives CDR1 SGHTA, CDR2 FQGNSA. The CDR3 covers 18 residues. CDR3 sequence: CASSSTVLSIAGGYEQYF.

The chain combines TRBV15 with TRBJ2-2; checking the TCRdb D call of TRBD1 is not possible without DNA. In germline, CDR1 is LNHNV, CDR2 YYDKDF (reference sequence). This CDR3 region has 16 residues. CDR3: CATSTIPGGGTGELFF.

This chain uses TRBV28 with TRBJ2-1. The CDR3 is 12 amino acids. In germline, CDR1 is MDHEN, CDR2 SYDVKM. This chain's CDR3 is CASSLSGNEQFF.

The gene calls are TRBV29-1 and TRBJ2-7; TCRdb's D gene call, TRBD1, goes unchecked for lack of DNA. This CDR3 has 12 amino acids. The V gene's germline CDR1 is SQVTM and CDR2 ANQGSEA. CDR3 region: CSVRGDINEQYF.

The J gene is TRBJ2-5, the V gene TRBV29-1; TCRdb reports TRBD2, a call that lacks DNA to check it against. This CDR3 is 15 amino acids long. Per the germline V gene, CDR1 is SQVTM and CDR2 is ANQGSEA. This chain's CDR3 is CGVDSPGTSWKTQYF.

The CDR3 sequence is CSVEGYRGQSYNEQFF. The chain is built from TRBV29-1 and TRBJ2-1; TCRdb's D call of TRBD1 is untestable without DNA. CDR1 SQVTM and CDR2 ANQGSEA come from the germline V gene. The CDR3 totals 16 residues.

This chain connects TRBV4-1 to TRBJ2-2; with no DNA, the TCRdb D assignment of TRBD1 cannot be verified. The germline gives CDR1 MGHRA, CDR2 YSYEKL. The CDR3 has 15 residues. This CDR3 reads CASSQVAGFAGELFF.

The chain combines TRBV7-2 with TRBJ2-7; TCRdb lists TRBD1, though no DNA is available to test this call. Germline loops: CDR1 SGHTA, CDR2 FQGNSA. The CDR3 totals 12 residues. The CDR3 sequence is CASSLGWGDRHF.

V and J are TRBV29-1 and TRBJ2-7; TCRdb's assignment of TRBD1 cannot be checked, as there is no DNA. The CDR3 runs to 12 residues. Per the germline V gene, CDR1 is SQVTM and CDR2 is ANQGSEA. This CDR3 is CSVKGTAYEQYF.

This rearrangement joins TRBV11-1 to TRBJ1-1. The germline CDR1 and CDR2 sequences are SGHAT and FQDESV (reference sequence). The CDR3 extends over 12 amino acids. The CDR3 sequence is CASSYLGAEAFF.